This record covers a single T cell receptor beta chain. The antigen is unknown. This sample was included in a study of shared clonotypes between healthy human individuals. Broader study findings: Naive subsets tended to show greater estimated richness than memory subsets. Sampling covered blood only; tissue repertoires likely differ.

Losses at the gene ends were 1 base for V and 6 bases for J; bases not matched to a gene: 6. Per the germline V gene, CDR1 is MGHRA and CDR2 is YSYEKL. This CDR3 is 15 amino acids long. Sequencing used immunoSEQ multiplex PCR; TCRdb keeps in-frame clones, though not all of them. Of 1.5 million to 2.5 million clones in the sample, about 95% were seen once. Positively selected for CCR7, the CD45RO-negative cells used as naive CD8 cells excluded terminally differentiated effector memory CD45RA+ cells. Donors were Caucasian adults residing in Nashville, Tennessee, USA. Material for sequencing was naive CD8+ T cells sorted from blood. J is TRBJ1-2 and V is TRBV4-1; 9 bases map to TRBD1. The receptor's source is a man aged 18 to 29 in good health. The CDR3 here is CASSQVLQGADGYTF. CDR3 bases: TGCGCCAGCAGCCAAGTGTTACAGGGGGCGGATGGCTACACCTTC.